This passage covers 8 T cell receptor beta chains from one sample sequenced in a study of cytomegalovirus exposure and HLA in healthy donors. 60 Vbeta and 13 Jbeta primers were used in PCR. Only in-frame clones appear in the TCRdb table, and some are missing; sequencing was by immunoSEQ multiplex PCR. The sample records 150,000 to 200,000 clones, 75% to 90% being singletons. Material for sequencing was PBMCs. Every receptor here comes from a woman aged 18-29 years in good health and CMV-seronegative.

The CDR3 coding sequence is TGTGCCAGCGGGCTGGGAAGAACAGGGATCACTGAAGCTTTCTTT. It specifies CASGLGRTGITEAFF. The chain joins TRBV13 to TRBJ1-1, with D perhaps TRBD1 (6 bases). The CDR3 contains 15 residues. Looked up from germline, CDR1 is PRHDT and CDR2 is FYEKMQ (reference sequence). Trimming removed 8 bases at V and 4 bases at J, with 20 bases between.

This chain connects TRBV7-8 to TRBJ2-5; the match to TRBD2 covers 7 bases. The CDR3 has 17 amino acids. Losses at the gene ends were 5 bases for V and 4 bases for J; bases not matched to a gene: 16. Germline V gene sequence: CDR1 SGHVS, CDR2 FQNEAQ. This CDR3 is CASSPPGLNFPSETQYF. CDR3 nucleotides: TGTGCCAGCAGCCCGCCGGGACTAAACTTTCCCTCAGAGACCCAGTACTTC.

This clone appeared a single time. The chain has TRBV5-8 and TRBJ2-6; D gene uncertain. V lost 4 bases, J lost 0 bases, and 11 bases lay in between. CDR1 SGHTS and CDR2 YDEGEE come from the germline V gene. The CDR3 totals 16 residues. DNA for the CDR3: TGTGCCAGCAGCCCAGGTCTGAGCTCTGGGGCCAACGTCCTGACTTTC. This translates into CASSPGLSSGANVLTF.

The chain links TRBV18 to TRBJ2-1, with D perhaps matching TRBD2 (5 bases). Germline CDR1 reads KGHSH; CDR2 reads LQKENI. The CDR3 has 14 residues. Trimming left V 3 bases short and J 5 bases short, with 11 bases between. CDR3 sequence (DNA): TGTGCCAGCTCACCGAGACTACAGAACAATGAGCAGTTCTTC. Translation: CASSPRLQNNEQFF. Together with reference TRBV18 and TRBJ2-1, the CDR3 gives the full variable domain: NAGVMQNPRHLVRRRGQEARLRCSPMKGHSHVYWYRQLPEEGLKFMVYLQKENIIDESGMPKERFSAEFPKEGPSILRIQQVVRGDSAAYFCASSPRLQNNEQFFGPGTRLTVL.

V usage is TRBV19 and J usage is TRBJ1-5; D is ambiguous. The CDR3 is 12 residues long. Germline values: CDR1 LNHDA, CDR2 SQIVND (reference sequence). The V gene lost 5 bases and the J gene lost 7 bases, with 9 bases spanning the gap. The CDR3 protein is CASSYIGQPQHF. As DNA, the CDR3 is TGTGCCAGTAGTTACATCGGGCAGCCCCAGCATTTT.

This chain links TRBV27 with TRBJ2-7; 9 bases match TRBD1. V gave up 10 bases and J gave up 3 bases; unmatched junction bases: 16. Germline lookup yields CDR1 MNHEY and CDR2 SMNVEV (reference sequence). There are 16 residues in the CDR3. CDR3 sequence reads: CATHGSGGQGRYEQYF. CDR3 in DNA: TGTGCCACCCATGGGTCTGGGGGACAGGGTCGCTACGAGCAGTACTTC.

V gene TRBV25-1 combines with J gene TRBJ1-1; the match to TRBD1 covers 7 bases. This CDR3 has 17 residues. CDR1 MGHDK and CDR2 SYGVNS come from the germline V gene. V dropped 1 base and J dropped 0; count of bases not matched to a gene: 8. The CDR3 DNA reads as TGTGCCAGCAGTGAATTCAGGACAGGTAACATGAACACTGAAGCTTTCTTT. Encoded protein: CASSEFRTGNMNTEAFF.

This chain joins TRBV7-9 and TRBJ1-1; D gene uncertain. Germline CDR1 SEHNR, CDR2 FQNEAQ (reference sequence). V dropped 2 bases and J dropped 3 bases, with 7 bases sitting between them. CDR3 size: 13 residues. The CDR3 sequence: CASSLMRDTEAFF. The CDR3 coding sequence is TGTGCCAGCAGCTTAATGAGGGACACTGAAGCTTTCTTT.